This is a list of T cell receptor beta chains from one sample in a study of cytomegalovirus exposure and HLA in healthy donors. Repertoires were generated with immunoSEQ multiplex PCR, while TCRdb's copy carries only in-frame clones and drops some. The data show more than 85,000 clones, around three quarters seen once. The sample taken for sequencing was PBMCs. The receptor source for this set is a female donor in good health and CMV-seropositive. CDR3s include the opening cysteine and the closing phenylalanine or tryptophan. The D gene is left open where the match is weak. Expanded clones get a size class; other rows say once, few or many, or leave the size out.

cdr3_nt: TGTGCCTGGAGTAGCGGGACTTTCGGTGAGCAGTACTTC
cdr3_aa: CAWSSGTFGEQYF
j_call: TRBJ2-5
d_call: TRBD2
v_call: TRBV30
clone_size: NA

cdr3_nt: TGTGCCTGGAGTGTCTCACAGGGGGCTCCAGATACGCAGTATTTT
cdr3_aa: CAWSVSQGAPDTQYF
j_call: TRBJ2-3
d_call: TRBD1
v_call: TRBV30
clone_size: NA

cdr3_nt: TGCGCCAGCAGCTTGGCTGGGACTAGCGGGAGGAATGAGCAGTTCTTC
cdr3_aa: CASSLAGTSGRNEQFF
j_call: TRBJ2-1
d_call: TRBD2
v_call: TRBV5-1
clone_size: NA

cdr3_nt: TGTGCCAGCAGTTACTCGGCGGGAGCCCCGGGGGAGCAGTACTTC
cdr3_aa: CASSYSAGAPGEQYF
j_call: TRBJ2-7
d_call: TRBD2
v_call: TRBV6-5
clone_size: NA

cdr3_nt: TGTGCCAGCAGCTTTTCGGGGGGCGATACGCAGTATTTT
cdr3_aa: CASSFSGGDTQYF
j_call: TRBJ2-3
d_call: NA
v_call: TRBV7-9
clone_size: NA

cdr3_nt: TGTGCCTGGAGTTTGGGCGGGAGCTCCTACGAGCAGTACTTC
cdr3_aa: CAWSLGGSSYEQYF
j_call: TRBJ2-7
d_call: TRBD2
v_call: TRBV30
clone_size: NA

cdr3_nt: TGTGCCAGCAGCTTAGCTATGGATACGCAGTATTTT
cdr3_aa: CASSLAMDTQYF
j_call: TRBJ2-3
d_call: NA
v_call: TRBV7-2
clone_size: NA

cdr3_nt: TGCAGCGCTGAACAGGGGGGCTCCTACAATGAGCAGTTCTTC
cdr3_aa: CSAEQGGSYNEQFF
j_call: TRBJ2-1
d_call: TRBD1
v_call: TRBV29-1
clone_size: NA

cdr3_nt: TGTGCCAGCAGAAACTCGGGACAGGGGACCTACGAGCAGTACTTC
cdr3_aa: CASRNSGQGTYEQYF
j_call: TRBJ2-7
d_call: TRBD1
v_call: TRBV6-1
clone_size: once

cdr3_nt: TGTGCCAGTAGCCGCCCGGAGGGTCGGCCCCAGCATTTT
cdr3_aa: CASSRPEGRPQHF
j_call: TRBJ1-5
d_call: NA
v_call: TRBV19
clone_size: NA

cdr3_nt: TGCGCCAGCAGCTTGGGCCCAGGGGACTATGGCTACACCTTC
cdr3_aa: CASSLGPGDYGYTF
j_call: TRBJ1-2
d_call: NA
v_call: TRBV5-1
clone_size: NA

cdr3_nt: TGTGCCACCAGCAGAGTTGGGACAGGGGGTGCTGAAAAACTGTTTTTT
cdr3_aa: CATSRVGTGGAEKLFF
j_call: TRBJ1-4
d_call: TRBD1
v_call: TRBV15
clone_size: few

cdr3_nt: TGTGCCAGCAGCTTAGAACGAACTCTCAATGAGCAGTTCTTC
cdr3_aa: CASSLERTLNEQFF
j_call: TRBJ2-1
d_call: NA
v_call: TRBV11-3
clone_size: NA

cdr3_nt: TGTGCCAGCAGCTTAGATAGACGGACAGGGGGCATGGCTTTCTTT
cdr3_aa: CASSLDRRTGGMAFF
j_call: TRBJ1-1
d_call: TRBD1
v_call: TRBV11-2
clone_size: NA

cdr3_nt: TGTGCCAGCAGCGGAGGACTAGCTCCGCTAGATACGCAGTATTTT
cdr3_aa: CASSGGLAPLDTQYF
j_call: TRBJ2-3
d_call: TRBD2
v_call: TRBV5-6
clone_size: NA

cdr3_nt: TGTGCCAGCAGCCCGGGGGGGGGATTATCGGATGAGCAGTTCTTC
cdr3_aa: CASSPGGGLSDEQFF
j_call: TRBJ2-1
d_call: TRBD2
v_call: TRBV7-7
clone_size: NA

cdr3_nt: TGTGCCTGGATATTAGCAGGAGGCGAGACCCAGTACTTC
cdr3_aa: CAWILAGGETQYF
j_call: TRBJ2-5
d_call: NA
v_call: TRBV30
clone_size: NA

cdr3_nt: TGTGCCACCAGCATAAAGGACAGGGGTTTTTATCAGCCCCAGCATTTT
cdr3_aa: CATSIKDRGFYQPQHF
j_call: TRBJ1-5
d_call: TRBD1
v_call: TRBV15
clone_size: few

cdr3_nt: TGCGCCAGCAGTGAGCTGGGAGTGGGTCCCCGGCCTTGGACTGAAGCTTTCTTT
cdr3_aa: CASSELGVGPRPWTEAFF
j_call: TRBJ1-1
d_call: NA
v_call: TRBV10-2
clone_size: NA

cdr3_nt: TGTGCCAGCAGCCCCAGACAGGGAAGGACACCCCTCCACTTT
cdr3_aa: CASSPRQGRTPLHF
j_call: TRBJ1-6
d_call: TRBD1
v_call: TRBV7-2
clone_size: NA

cdr3_nt: TGTGCCAGCAGTTTTCGAGCTCTAAGCTCCTATAATTCACCCCTCCACTTT
cdr3_aa: CASSFRALSSYNSPLHF
j_call: TRBJ1-6
d_call: NA
v_call: TRBV27
clone_size: NA

cdr3_nt: TGTGCCAGCAGTGTACAGGGCAATCAGCCCCAGCATTTT
cdr3_aa: CASSVQGNQPQHF
j_call: TRBJ1-5
d_call: NA
v_call: TRBV6-1
clone_size: NA

cdr3_nt: TGTGCCAGCTCACCCACAGGGGGTACCACAGATACGCAGTATTTT
cdr3_aa: CASSPTGGTTDTQYF
j_call: TRBJ2-3
d_call: TRBD1
v_call: TRBV18
clone_size: NA

cdr3_nt: TGTGCCAGCACCGGACGGGAGGGCCGCTACGAGCAGTACTTC
cdr3_aa: CASTGREGRYEQYF
j_call: TRBJ2-7
d_call: TRBD2
v_call: TRBV6-1
clone_size: once

cdr3_nt: TGTGCCAGTAGTCCTCAGGGGACAGTTAATCAGCCCCAGCATTTT
cdr3_aa: CASSPQGTVNQPQHF
j_call: TRBJ1-5
d_call: TRBD1
v_call: TRBV19
clone_size: NA

cdr3_nt: TGCGCCAGCAGCTTGGCAGGGAACTACAATGAGCAGTTCTTC
cdr3_aa: CASSLAGNYNEQFF
j_call: TRBJ2-1
d_call: NA
v_call: TRBV5-1
clone_size: few

cdr3_nt: TGCAGTATAAAGCGGGAGGGGTCCTACAATGAGCAGTTCTTC
cdr3_aa: CSIKREGSYNEQFF
j_call: TRBJ2-1
d_call: TRBD2
v_call: TRBV29-1
clone_size: NA

cdr3_nt: TGTGCCAGCAGCCTTGGACAATTGAACACTGAAGCTTTCTTT
cdr3_aa: CASSLGQLNTEAFF
j_call: TRBJ1-1
d_call: NA
v_call: TRBV7-9
clone_size: NA

cdr3_nt: TGCAGTGCTAGAGATAGGAGCGAGCAGTACTTC
cdr3_aa: CSARDRSEQYF
j_call: TRBJ2-7
d_call: NA
v_call: TRBV20-1
clone_size: NA

cdr3_nt: TGCGCCAGCAGCCGTCAGGGGACGGATACTTATGGCTACACCTTC
cdr3_aa: CASSRQGTDTYGYTF
j_call: TRBJ1-2
d_call: NA
v_call: TRBV4-3
clone_size: NA

cdr3_nt: TGTGCCAGCAGTGTGAACACTGGCAGGTTGGGTGAAAAACTGTTTTTT
cdr3_aa: CASSVNTGRLGEKLFF
j_call: TRBJ1-4
d_call: NA
v_call: TRBV25-1
clone_size: NA

cdr3_nt: TGCGCCAGCAGCCAAGATTTCTCCTTCACTGAAGCTTTCTTT
cdr3_aa: CASSQDFSFTEAFF
j_call: TRBJ1-1
d_call: NA
v_call: TRBV4-1
clone_size: NA

cdr3_nt: TGTGCCAGCAGCCGGGACAGGGGGCGCGGCACTGAAGCTTTCTTT
cdr3_aa: CASSRDRGRGTEAFF
j_call: TRBJ1-1
d_call: TRBD1
v_call: TRBV5-4
clone_size: NA

cdr3_nt: TGTGCCAGCAGCCCCGTTACTAGCGCCCCCTCCTACAATGAGCAGTTCTTC
cdr3_aa: CASSPVTSAPSYNEQFF
j_call: TRBJ2-1
d_call: TRBD2
v_call: TRBV9
clone_size: NA

cdr3_nt: TGTGCCAGCAGCCCTCCCGCGGAGCAGTACTTC
cdr3_aa: CASSPPAEQYF
j_call: TRBJ2-7
d_call: NA
v_call: TRBV2
clone_size: NA

cdr3_nt: TGTGCCATCAGTGACCTGACAGGGCTTGGCACTGAAGCTTTCTTT
cdr3_aa: CAISDLTGLGTEAFF
j_call: TRBJ1-1
d_call: TRBD1
v_call: TRBV10-3
clone_size: NA

cdr3_nt: TGTGCCAGCCTAAGAGGGCGGGGCGGGGAGCTGTTTTTT
cdr3_aa: CASLRGRGGELFF
j_call: TRBJ2-2
d_call: NA
v_call: TRBV6-1
clone_size: NA

cdr3_nt: TGCGCCAGCAGCCCCCGACAGGGTTTAAGCTCTGGGGCCAACGGCCTGACTTTC
cdr3_aa: CASSPRQGLSSGANGLTF
j_call: TRBJ2-6
d_call: TRBD1
v_call: TRBV4-1
clone_size: NA

cdr3_nt: TGCGCCAGCAGCCTCATGCCTAGTGGCAATCAGCCCCAGCATTTT
cdr3_aa: CASSLMPSGNQPQHF
j_call: TRBJ1-5
d_call: NA
v_call: TRBV4-1
clone_size: NA

cdr3_nt: TGTGCCAGAAGTGCGGGATACAAGAAGACCCAGTACTTC
cdr3_aa: CARSAGYKKTQYF
j_call: TRBJ2-5
d_call: NA
v_call: TRBV5-3
clone_size: NA

cdr3_nt: TGCGCCAGCAGCCTGGGAGGGGGCCTCACAGATACGCAGTATTTT
cdr3_aa: CASSLGGGLTDTQYF
j_call: TRBJ2-3
d_call: NA
v_call: TRBV5-1
clone_size: NA

cdr3_nt: TGTGCCAGCAGTGTCTCAGGACAGGAACGACCAGGAGCCAAAAACATTCAGTACTTC
cdr3_aa: CASSVSGQERPGAKNIQYF
j_call: TRBJ2-4
d_call: TRBD1
v_call: TRBV6-1
clone_size: NA